A single sample is the source of the 22 T cell receptor beta chains below, sequenced in a study of blood T cell repertoires in COVID-19. TCRdb's table, derived via immunoSEQ multiplex PCR, lists solely in-frame clones and lacks some. The data contain 130,000 to 150,000 clones, roughly 81% of them singletons. Sample: peripheral blood. All receptors derive from a human donor with acute or convalescent COVID-19. The donor label of this sample is uncertain.

This chain connects TRBV7-9 to TRBJ1-1; 9 bases line up with TRBD1. CDR1 is SEHNR, CDR2 FQNEAQ, per germline (reference sequence). The V segment lost 5 bases and the J segment 1 base; nucleotides outside the gene matches: 5. The CDR3 is 15 amino acids. CDR3 DNA: TGTGCCAGCAGCCAATGGACAGGGGCGAACACTGAAGCTTTCTTT. This sequence encodes CASSQWTGANTEAFF.

V is TRBV27 and J is TRBJ2-7, with 7 bases matching TRBD2. Germline lookup yields CDR1 MNHEY and CDR2 SMNVEV (reference sequence). The J segment lost 4 bases and the V segment lost 5 bases, leaving 11 bases of the junction unmatched. The CDR3 has 15 amino acids. CDR3 coding DNA: TGTGCCAGCAGTCGACGGCCCCCGGGGGGTTACGAGCAGTACTTC. It yields the protein CASSRRPPGGYEQYF.

The chain uses TRBV12-5 and TRBJ1-4; 11 bases are shared with TRBD1. The CDR3 has 15 residues. Trimming cost V 1 base and J 13 bases; bases outside gene matches: 8. In germline, CDR1 is LGHNT, CDR2 FRNRAP. In DNA, the CDR3 is TGTGCTAGTGGTTTGGGGGGACAGGGGGACCGAGGACTGTTTTTT. Translated, it gives CASGLGGQGDRGLFF.

The chain combines TRBV24-1 with TRBJ2-1; D is unclear. CDR1 is KGHDR, CDR2 SFDVKD, per germline. This CDR3 has 16 residues. V was cut by 5 bases and J by 0 bases, with 13 bases left in between. The CDR3 DNA follows: TGTGCCACCAGTGGCTCAGGTGCGAGCTCCTACAATGAGCAGTTCTTC. Encoded protein: CATSGSGASSYNEQFF.

CDR3 sequence: CASSLEGTGSHEQYF. The CDR3 DNA reads as TGTGCCAGCAGCTTAGAGGGGACAGGGTCCCACGAGCAGTACTTC. V gene TRBV11-2 combines with J gene TRBJ2-7; 9 bases line up with TRBD1. Germline loops: CDR1 SGHAT, CDR2 FQNNGV. V lost 0 bases, J lost 5 bases, and 5 bases stayed unmatched. This CDR3 has 15 amino acids. The whole variable domain, remainder taken from reference TRBV11-2 and TRBJ2-7, is EAGVAQSPRYKIIEKRQSVAFWCNPISGHATLYWYQQILGQGPKLLIQFQNNGVVDDSQLPKDRFSAERLKGVDSTLKIQPAKLEDSAVYLCASSLEGTGSHEQYFGPGTRLTVT.

The chain combines TRBV19 with TRBJ2-1; 8 positions agree with TRBD1. Germline CDR1 is LNHDA and CDR2 is SQIVND (reference sequence). The J segment lost 6 bases and the V segment lost 6 bases, leaving 7 bases of the junction unmatched. The CDR3 runs to 14 residues. CDR3 sequence: CASSDGQGINEQFF. CDR3 sequence (DNA): TGTGCCAGTAGCGACGGACAGGGCATCAATGAGCAGTTCTTC.

V gene TRBV9 combines with J gene TRBJ2-3; perhaps TRBD2 as D (5 bases). V lost 0 bases and J 2 bases, leaving 7 bases between the germline ends. The CDR3 has 14 amino acids. CDR1 and CDR2 (germline): SGDLS, YYNGEE. As DNA, the CDR3 is TGTGCCAGCAGCGTAGCGGGGTACACAGATACGCAGTATTTT. It specifies CASSVAGYTDTQYF. Together with reference TRBV9 and TRBJ2-3, the CDR3 gives the full variable domain: DSGVTQTPKHLITATGQRVTLRCSPRSGDLSVYWYQQSLDQGLQFLIQYYNGEERAKGNILERFSAQQFPDLHSELNLSSLELGDSALYFCASSVAGYTDTQYFGPGTRLTVL.

The V gene is TRBV24-1, the J gene TRBJ2-1; TRBD1 matches 7 bases. Trimming at V came to 4 bases and at J to 9 bases, leaving 8 bases not matched to a gene. CDR1 and CDR2 from the germline V gene are KGHDR and SFDVKD. The CDR3 covers 14 residues. The CDR3 reads CATSDYDRVGEQFF. The DNA of the CDR3 is TGTGCCACCAGTGACTATGACAGGGTGGGTGAGCAGTTCTTC.

The chain links TRBV24-1 to TRBJ2-5; possibly TRBD2 for D (7 bases). This CDR3 region has 13 residues. Germline V CDR1 and CDR2: KGHDR, SFDVKD. V gave up 9 bases and J gave up 1 base, with 11 bases separating them. In DNA, the CDR3 is TGTGCCACCCAGAGGGGGGGCCAAGAGACCCAGTACTTC. Protein sequence: CATQRGGQETQYF.

This clone was recorded once. The gene calls are TRBV5-1 and TRBJ2-1; 8 positions agree with TRBD2. The CDR3 runs 14 residues. Looked up from germline, CDR1 is SGHRS and CDR2 is YFSETQ. The ends lost 2 bases at V and 10 bases at J; junction bases unmatched: 8. CDR3 loop: CASSFGTRIDEQFF. The CDR3 DNA is TGCGCCAGCAGCTTCGGGACTAGGATAGACGAGCAGTTCTTC.

Here the CDR3 reads CASSLQPGGNQPQHF. Here the CDR3 DNA reads TGTGCCAGCAGCTTACAGCCCGGGGGCAATCAGCCCCAGCATTTT. The chain couples TRBV7-2 to TRBJ1-5; D is unclear. From germline, CDR1 is SGHTA and CDR2 FQGNSA. V gave up 2 bases and J gave up 2 bases, with 10 bases separating them. The CDR3 runs to 15 residues.

CDR3 DNA sequence: TGTGCCAGCACTAACCCCCCGGGGACCCAGTACTTC. This codes for CASTNPPGTQYF. The chain combines TRBV11-3 with TRBJ2-5; D is unclear. Per germline, CDR1 SGHNT and CDR2 YENEEA. Trimming removed 7 bases at V and 7 bases at J, with 13 bases between. There are 12 residues in the CDR3. Filled out from reference TRBV11-3 and TRBJ2-5, the complete variable domain reads EAGVVQSPRYKIIEKKQPVAFWCNPISGHNTLYWYLQNLGQGPELLIRYENEEAVDDSQLPKDRFSAERLKGVDSTLKIQPAELGDSAVYLCASTNPPGTQYFGPGTRLLVL.

The gene calls are TRBV13 and TRBJ2-7, with 7 nucleotides matching TRBD2. V lost 1 base to trimming and J lost 2 bases; unmatched junction nucleotides: 5. Germline-derived CDR1 and CDR2 are PRHDT and FYEKMQ (reference sequence). The CDR3 runs to 15 residues. In DNA form, the CDR3 reads TGTGCCAGCAGCTTAGTGGGGGGGACCCCCTACGAGCAGTACGTC. This translates into CASSLVGGTPYEQYV.

The V call is TRBV19, the J call TRBJ2-1; TRBD1 aligns across 7 bases. Germline V lookup: CDR1 LNHDA, CDR2 SQIVND (reference sequence). The J segment lost 4 bases and the V segment lost 9 bases, leaving 3 bases of the junction unmatched. There are 12 residues in the CDR3. The CDR3, as DNA: TGTGCCAGCTCGGGACAGTACAATGAGCAGTTCTTC. The encoded protein is CASSGQYNEQFF.

This chain uses TRBV19 with TRBJ1-1; TRBD1 matches at 9 bases. V lost 5 bases, J lost 1 base, and 5 bases stayed unmatched. Germline V lookup: CDR1 LNHDA, CDR2 SQIVND (reference sequence). The CDR3 has 15 amino acids. The CDR3 is CASSPRTGANTEAFF. As DNA, the CDR3 is TGTGCCAGTAGTCCTCGGACAGGGGCGAACACTGAAGCTTTCTTT.

This chain uses TRBV6-2 or TRBV6-3 with TRBJ2-6; weak D call: TRBD1 (6 bases). This CDR3 is built from 16 residues. V was pared by 5 bases and J by 0 bases, with 11 bases between. Germline CDR1 MNHEY, CDR2 SVGEGT. CDR3 region: CASSPGQFSGANVLTF. The DNA for the CDR3 is TGTGCCAGCAGTCCCGGACAGTTCTCTGGGGCCAACGTCCTGACTTTC.

This clone appeared once. This CDR3 reads CASSRGDKPEAFF. The CDR3 coding sequence is TGTGCCAGTAGTAGGGGAGACAAGCCTGAAGCTTTCTTT. This sequence joins TRBV19 and TRBJ1-1; D unclear. Deletions cut 4 bases from V and 6 bases from J, with 12 bases between. The germline CDR1 and CDR2 sequences are LNHDA and SQIVND (reference sequence). This CDR3 contains 13 residues.

For this clone: A junction end diverges from the germline sequence, so it may reflect a read error. The chain carries TRBV25-1 and TRBJ2-3; D perhaps matches TRBD1 (7 bases). Germline CDR1 is MGHDK and CDR2 is SYGVNS. This CDR3 has 16 residues. The CDR3 DNA follows: TGTGCCAGCGGTGAAGGAGGGGGCGTCTTTGCAGATACGCAGTATTTT. This encodes CASGEGGGVFADTQYF.

The rearrangement links TRBV2 to TRBJ2-3, with D perhaps matching TRBD1 (6 bases). Germline lookup yields CDR1 SNHLY and CDR2 FYNNEI. V lost 6 bases and J 4 bases, leaving 14 bases between the germline ends. CDR3 length equals 14 residues. The CDR3 DNA follows: TGTGCCAGCAGCGGACAGATTGTGTCAGATACGCAGTATTTT. Amino acid sequence: CASSGQIVSDTQYF.

This clone has only a few counts. The chain uses TRBV29-1 and TRBJ1-2; no definite D call. Germline CDR1 and CDR2: SQVTM and ANQGSEA. The CDR3 is 12 residues long. V gave up 4 bases and J gave up 3 bases, with 9 bases separating them. The CDR3 reads CSVVRGDYGYTF. CDR3 sequence (DNA): TGCAGCGTTGTGCGGGGTGACTATGGCTACACCTTC.

CDR3 region: CASSRTGSDYGYTF. CDR3 bases: TGTGCCAGCAGTCGGACAGGATCAGACTATGGCTACACCTTC. The V and J genes are TRBV6-5 and TRBJ1-2; 7 positions agree with TRBD1. V was pared by 5 bases and J by 3 bases, with 6 bases of the junction left unmatched. Per the germline V gene, CDR1 is MNHEY and CDR2 is SVGAGI. This CDR3 spans 14 amino acids.

The rearrangement links TRBV10-3 to TRBJ2-3; 9 bases line up with TRBD2. V shed 4 bases and J 5 bases; nucleotides not matched to a gene: 7. The CDR3 has 15 residues. The germline V gene encodes CDR1 ENHRY and CDR2 SYGVKD. The CDR3 protein is CAISALAGAGDTQYF. Written as DNA, the CDR3 is TGTGCCATCAGTGCCTTAGCGGGGGCGGGAGATACGCAGTATTTT.